The text below deals with one TCR beta chain. Its target is not known. PCR used 60 Vbeta primers and 13 Jbeta primers. Clones were sequenced by immunoSEQ multiplex PCR, and TCRdb holds only the in-frame ones, with some missing. The sample records about 170,000 clones, around 78% being singletons. This record belongs to a study of cytomegalovirus exposure and HLA in healthy donors. The study's findings and limits: TCR beta chains numbering some 160 were designated cytomegalovirus-associated.

Trimming removed 4 bases from V and 1 base from J, with 7 bases in between. Germline CDR1 and CDR2: SGHDN and FVKESK. This CDR3 has 13 residues. What was sequenced was PBMCs. V gene TRBV14 combines with J gene TRBJ1-1; maybe TRBD1 (6 bases). This sequence was found in a woman between 50 and 59 years old in good health and CMV-seropositive. The CDR3 region is CASSRTANTEAFF. CDR3 sequence (DNA): TGTGCCAGCAGCCGGACAGCGAACACTGAAGCTTTCTTT.